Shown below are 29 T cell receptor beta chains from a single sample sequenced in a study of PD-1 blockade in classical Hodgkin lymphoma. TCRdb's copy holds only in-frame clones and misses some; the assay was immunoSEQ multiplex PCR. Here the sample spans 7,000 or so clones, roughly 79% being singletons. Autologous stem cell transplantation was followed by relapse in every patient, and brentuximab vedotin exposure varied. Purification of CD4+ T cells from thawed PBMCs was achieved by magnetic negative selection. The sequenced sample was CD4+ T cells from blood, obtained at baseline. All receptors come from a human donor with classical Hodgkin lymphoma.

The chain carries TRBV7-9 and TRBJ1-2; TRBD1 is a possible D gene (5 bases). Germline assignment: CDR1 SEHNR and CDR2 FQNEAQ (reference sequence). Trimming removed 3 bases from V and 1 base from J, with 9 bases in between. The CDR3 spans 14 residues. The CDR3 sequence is CASSLGGINYGYTF. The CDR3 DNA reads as TGTGCCAGCAGCTTGGGGGGGATTAACTATGGCTACACCTTC.

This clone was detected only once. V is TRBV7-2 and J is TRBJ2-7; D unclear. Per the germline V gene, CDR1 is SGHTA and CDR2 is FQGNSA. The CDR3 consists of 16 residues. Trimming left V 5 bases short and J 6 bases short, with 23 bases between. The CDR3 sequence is CASSLSAKGFGGEQYF. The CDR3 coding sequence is TGTGCCAGCAGCCTCAGCGCTAAGGGCTTCGGCGGCGAGCAGTACTTC. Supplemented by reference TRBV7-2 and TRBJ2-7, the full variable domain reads GAGVSQSPSNKVTEKGKDVELRCDPISGHTALYWYRQSLGQGLEFLIYFQGNSAPDKSGLPSDRFSAERTGGSVSTLTIQRTQQEDSAVYLCASSLSAKGFGGEQYFGPGTRLTVT.

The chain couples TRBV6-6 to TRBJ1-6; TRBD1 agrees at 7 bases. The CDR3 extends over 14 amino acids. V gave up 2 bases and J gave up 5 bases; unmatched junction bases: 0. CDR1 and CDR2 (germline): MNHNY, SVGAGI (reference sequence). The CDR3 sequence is CASSYDRDNSPLHF. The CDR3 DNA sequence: TGTGCCAGCAGTTACGACAGGGATAATTCACCCCTCCACTTT.

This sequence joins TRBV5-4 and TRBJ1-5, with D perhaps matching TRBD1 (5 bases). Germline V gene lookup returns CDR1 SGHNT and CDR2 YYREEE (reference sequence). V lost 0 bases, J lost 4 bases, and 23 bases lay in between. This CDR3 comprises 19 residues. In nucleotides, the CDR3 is TGTGCCAGCAGCTTGGGCGGCAGGGAAGATTGGTGGTCAAATCAGCCCCAGCATTTT. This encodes CASSLGGREDWWSNQPQHF.

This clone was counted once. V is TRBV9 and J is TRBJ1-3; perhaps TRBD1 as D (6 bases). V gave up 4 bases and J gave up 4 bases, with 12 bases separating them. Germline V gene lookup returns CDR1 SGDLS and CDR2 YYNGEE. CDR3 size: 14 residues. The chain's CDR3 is CASSKGGTGNTIYF. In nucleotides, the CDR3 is TGTGCCAGCAGCAAGGGGGGGACGGGAAACACCATATATTTT.

The CDR3 sequence is CASSPYPVRGSYEQYF. As DNA, the CDR3 is TGTGCCAGCAGCCCTTACCCAGTGAGGGGAAGCTACGAGCAGTACTTC. V usage is TRBV7-4 and J usage is TRBJ2-7; D could derive from TRBD1 or TRBD2 (5 bases each). Germline values: CDR1 SGHVT, CDR2 SQSDAQ. Trimming took 5 bases from V and 3 from J, leaving 20 bases between them. The CDR3 extends over 16 amino acids.

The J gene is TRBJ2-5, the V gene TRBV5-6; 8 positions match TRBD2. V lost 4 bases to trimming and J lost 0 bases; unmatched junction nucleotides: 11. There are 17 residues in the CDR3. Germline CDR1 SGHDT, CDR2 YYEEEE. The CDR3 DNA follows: TGTGCCAGCAGCCCTCGGTTGGGCGGGGGGTACCAAGAGACCCAGTACTTC. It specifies CASSPRLGGGYQETQYF. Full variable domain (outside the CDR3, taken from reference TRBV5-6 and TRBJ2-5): DAGVTQSPTHLIKTRGQQVTLRCSPKSGHDTVSWYQQALGQGPQFIFQYYEEEERQRGNFPDRFSGHQFPNYSSELNVNALLLGDSALYLCASSPRLGGGYQETQYFGPGTRLLVL.

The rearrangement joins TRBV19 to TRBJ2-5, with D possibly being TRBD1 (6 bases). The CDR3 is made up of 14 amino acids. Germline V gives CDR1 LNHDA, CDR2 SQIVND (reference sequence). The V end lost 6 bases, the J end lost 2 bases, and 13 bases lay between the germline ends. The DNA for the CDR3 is TGTGCCAGTAGCCCCCGGGGACAACAAGAGACCCAGTACTTC. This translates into CASSPRGQQETQYF.

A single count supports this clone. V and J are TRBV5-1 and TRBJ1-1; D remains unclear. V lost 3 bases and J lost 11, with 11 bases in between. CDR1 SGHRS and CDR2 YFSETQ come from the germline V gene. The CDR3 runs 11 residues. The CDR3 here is CASSSGVTAFF. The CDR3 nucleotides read TGCGCCAGCAGCTCAGGCGTTACGGCTTTCTTT.

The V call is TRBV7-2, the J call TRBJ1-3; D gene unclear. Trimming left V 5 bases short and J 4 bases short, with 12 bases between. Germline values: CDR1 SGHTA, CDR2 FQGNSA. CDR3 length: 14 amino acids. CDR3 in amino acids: CASSPWRSGNTIYF. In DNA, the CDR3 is TGTGCCAGCAGCCCGTGGAGGAGCGGAAACACCATATATTTT. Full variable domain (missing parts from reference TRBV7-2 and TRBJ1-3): GAGVSQSPSNKVTEKGKDVELRCDPISGHTALYWYRQSLGQGLEFLIYFQGNSAPDKSGLPSDRFSAERTGGSVSTLTIQRTQQEDSAVYLCASSPWRSGNTIYFGEGSWLTVV.

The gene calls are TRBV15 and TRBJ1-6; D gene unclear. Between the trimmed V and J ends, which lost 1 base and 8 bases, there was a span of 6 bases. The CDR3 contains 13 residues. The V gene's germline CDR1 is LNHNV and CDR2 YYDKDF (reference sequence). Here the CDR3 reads CATSRGGYSPLHF. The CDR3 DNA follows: TGTGCCACCAGCAGAGGCGGATATTCACCCCTCCACTTT. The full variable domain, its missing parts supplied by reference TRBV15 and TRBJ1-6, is DAMVIQNPRYQVTQFGKPVTLSCSQTLNHNVMYWYQQKSSQAPKLLFHYYDKDFNNEADTPDNFQSRRPNTSFCFLDIRSPGLGDTAMYLCATSRGGYSPLHFGNGTRLTVT.

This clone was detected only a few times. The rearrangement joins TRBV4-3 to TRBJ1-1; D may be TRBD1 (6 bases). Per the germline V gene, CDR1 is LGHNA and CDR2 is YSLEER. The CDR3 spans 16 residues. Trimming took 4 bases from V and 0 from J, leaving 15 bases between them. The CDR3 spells CASSPEPGTLNTEAFF. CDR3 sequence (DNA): TGCGCCAGCAGCCCCGAACCCGGGACACTGAACACTGAAGCTTTCTTT.

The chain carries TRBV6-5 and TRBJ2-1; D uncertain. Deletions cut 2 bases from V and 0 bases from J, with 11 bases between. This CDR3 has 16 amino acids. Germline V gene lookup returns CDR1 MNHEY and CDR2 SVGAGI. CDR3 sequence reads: CASSYQKPPSYNEQFF. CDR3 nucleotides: TGTGCCAGCAGTTACCAAAAACCCCCCTCCTACAATGAGCAGTTCTTC.

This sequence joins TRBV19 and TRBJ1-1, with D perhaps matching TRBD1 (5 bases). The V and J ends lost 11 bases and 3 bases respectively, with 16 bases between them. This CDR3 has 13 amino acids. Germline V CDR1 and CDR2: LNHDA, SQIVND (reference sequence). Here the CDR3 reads CASKDSGHTEAFF. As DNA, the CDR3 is TGTGCCTCCAAAGACTCGGGGCACACTGAAGCTTTCTTT. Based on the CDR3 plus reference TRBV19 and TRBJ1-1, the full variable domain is DGGITQSPKYLFRKEGQNVTLSCEQNLNHDAMYWYRQDPGQGLRLIYYSQIVNDFQKGDIAEGYSVSREKKESFPLTVTSAQKNPTAFYLCASKDSGHTEAFFGQGTRLTVV.

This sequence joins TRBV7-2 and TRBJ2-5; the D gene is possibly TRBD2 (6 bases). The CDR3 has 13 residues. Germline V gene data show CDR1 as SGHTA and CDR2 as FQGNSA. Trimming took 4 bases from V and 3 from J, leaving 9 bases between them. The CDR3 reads CASSYGLKETQYF. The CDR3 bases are TGTGCCAGCAGCTATGGACTAAAAGAGACCCAGTACTTC.

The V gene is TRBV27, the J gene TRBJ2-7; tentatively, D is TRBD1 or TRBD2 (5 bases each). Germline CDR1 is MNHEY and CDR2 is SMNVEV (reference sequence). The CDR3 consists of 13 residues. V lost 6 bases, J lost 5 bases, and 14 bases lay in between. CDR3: CASRSLPGHEQYF. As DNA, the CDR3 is TGTGCCAGCAGGTCCCTCCCGGGGCACGAGCAGTACTTC.

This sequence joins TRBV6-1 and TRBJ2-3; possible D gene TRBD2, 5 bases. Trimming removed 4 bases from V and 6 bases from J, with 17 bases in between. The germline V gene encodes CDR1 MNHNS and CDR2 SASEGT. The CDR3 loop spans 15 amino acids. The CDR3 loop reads CASSVKGSPADTQYF. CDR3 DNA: TGTGCCAGCAGTGTGAAAGGGAGTCCAGCGGATACGCAGTATTTT.

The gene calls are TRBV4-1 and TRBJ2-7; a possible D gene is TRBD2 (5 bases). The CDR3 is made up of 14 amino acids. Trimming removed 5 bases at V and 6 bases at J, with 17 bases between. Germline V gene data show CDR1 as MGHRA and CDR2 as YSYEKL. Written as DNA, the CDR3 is TGCGCCAGCAGCGAGGGTATGAAATCAGGCGAGCAGTACGTC. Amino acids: CASSEGMKSGEQYV.

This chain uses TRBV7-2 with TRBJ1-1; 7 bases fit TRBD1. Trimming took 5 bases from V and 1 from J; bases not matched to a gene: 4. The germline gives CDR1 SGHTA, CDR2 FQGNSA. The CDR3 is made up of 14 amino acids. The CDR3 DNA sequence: TGTGCCAGCAGCACCCAGGGGGGGAACACTGAAGCTTTCTTT. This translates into CASSTQGGNTEAFF.

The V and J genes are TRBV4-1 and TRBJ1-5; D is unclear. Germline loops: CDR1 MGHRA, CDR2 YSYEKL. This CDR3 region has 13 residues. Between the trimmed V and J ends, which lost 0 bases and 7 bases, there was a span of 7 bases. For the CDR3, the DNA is TGCGCCAGCAGCCAAGATCTCGAACAGCCCCAGCATTTT. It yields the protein CASSQDLEQPQHF.

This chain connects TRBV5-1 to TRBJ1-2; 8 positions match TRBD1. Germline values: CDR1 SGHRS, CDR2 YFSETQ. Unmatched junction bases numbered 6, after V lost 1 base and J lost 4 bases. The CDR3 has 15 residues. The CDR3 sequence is CASSLQPGQAYGYTF. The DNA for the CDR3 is TGCGCCAGCAGCTTGCAGCCGGGACAGGCCTATGGCTACACCTTC.

The CDR3 spells CASSLRGQGSTGELFF. CDR3 sequence (DNA): TGTGCCAGCAGTTTACGAGGACAGGGCTCCACCGGGGAGCTGTTTTTT. The chain links TRBV27 to TRBJ2-2; 8 bases map to TRBD1. J lost 4 bases, V lost 2 bases, and 6 bases had no gene match. The germline V gene encodes CDR1 MNHEY and CDR2 SMNVEV (reference sequence). This CDR3 has 16 residues.

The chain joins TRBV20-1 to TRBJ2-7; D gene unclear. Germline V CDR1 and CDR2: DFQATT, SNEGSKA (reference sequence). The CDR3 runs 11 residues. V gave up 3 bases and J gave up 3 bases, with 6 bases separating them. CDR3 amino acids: CSASFDYEQYV. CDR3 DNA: TGCAGTGCTAGCTTCGACTACGAGCAGTACGTC.

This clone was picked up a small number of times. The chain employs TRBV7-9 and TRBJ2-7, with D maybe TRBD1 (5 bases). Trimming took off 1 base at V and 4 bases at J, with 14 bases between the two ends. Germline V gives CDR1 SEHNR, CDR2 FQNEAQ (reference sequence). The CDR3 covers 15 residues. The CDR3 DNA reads TGTGCCAGCAGCTTAGATCAGGGATGGAATTACGAGCAGTACTTC. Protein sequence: CASSLDQGWNYEQYF. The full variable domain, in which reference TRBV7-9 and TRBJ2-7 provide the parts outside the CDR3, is DTGVSQNPRHKITKRGQNVTFRCDPISEHNRLYWYRQTLGQGPEFLTYFQNEAQLEKSRLLSDRFSAERPKGSFSTLEIQRTEQGDSAMYLCASSLDQGWNYEQYFGPGTRLTVT.

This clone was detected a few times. Written as DNA, the CDR3 is TGTGCCAGCAGTTTGGGACAGTACTACGAGCAGTACGTC. Encoded protein: CASSLGQYYEQYV. The chain has TRBV7-9 and TRBJ2-7; TRBD1 matches at 7 bases. J lost 3 bases, V lost 6 bases, and 5 bases had no gene match. The germline gives CDR1 SEHNR, CDR2 FQNEAQ (reference sequence). This CDR3 spans 13 amino acids.

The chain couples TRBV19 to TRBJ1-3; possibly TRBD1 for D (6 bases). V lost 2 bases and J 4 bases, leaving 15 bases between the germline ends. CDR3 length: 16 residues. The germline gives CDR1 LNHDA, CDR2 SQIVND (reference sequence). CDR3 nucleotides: TGTGCCAGTAGTATATGGCGGGGGCAGGTCGGAAACACCATATATTTT. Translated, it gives CASSIWRGQVGNTIYF.

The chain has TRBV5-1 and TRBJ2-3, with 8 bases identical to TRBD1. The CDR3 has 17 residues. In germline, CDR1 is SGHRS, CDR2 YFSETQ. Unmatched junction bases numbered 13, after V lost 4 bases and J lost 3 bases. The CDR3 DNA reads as TGCGCCAGCAGCCGGTCACTTCCGGGACAGGCTACAGATACGCAGTATTTT. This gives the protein CASSRSLPGQATDTQYF.

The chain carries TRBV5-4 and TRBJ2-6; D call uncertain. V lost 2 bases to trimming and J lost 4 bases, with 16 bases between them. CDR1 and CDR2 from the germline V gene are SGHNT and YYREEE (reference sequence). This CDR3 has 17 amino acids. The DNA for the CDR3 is TGTGCCAGCAGCTTCTTCGGCACCTCTTGGGGGGCCAACGTCCTGACTTTC. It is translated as CASSFFGTSWGANVLTF.

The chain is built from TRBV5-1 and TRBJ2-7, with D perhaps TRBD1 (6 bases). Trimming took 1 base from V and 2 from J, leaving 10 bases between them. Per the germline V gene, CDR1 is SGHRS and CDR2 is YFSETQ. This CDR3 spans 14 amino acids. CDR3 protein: CASSLSGHPYEQYV. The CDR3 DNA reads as TGCGCCAGCAGCTTGTCGGGACACCCCTACGAGCAGTACGTC.